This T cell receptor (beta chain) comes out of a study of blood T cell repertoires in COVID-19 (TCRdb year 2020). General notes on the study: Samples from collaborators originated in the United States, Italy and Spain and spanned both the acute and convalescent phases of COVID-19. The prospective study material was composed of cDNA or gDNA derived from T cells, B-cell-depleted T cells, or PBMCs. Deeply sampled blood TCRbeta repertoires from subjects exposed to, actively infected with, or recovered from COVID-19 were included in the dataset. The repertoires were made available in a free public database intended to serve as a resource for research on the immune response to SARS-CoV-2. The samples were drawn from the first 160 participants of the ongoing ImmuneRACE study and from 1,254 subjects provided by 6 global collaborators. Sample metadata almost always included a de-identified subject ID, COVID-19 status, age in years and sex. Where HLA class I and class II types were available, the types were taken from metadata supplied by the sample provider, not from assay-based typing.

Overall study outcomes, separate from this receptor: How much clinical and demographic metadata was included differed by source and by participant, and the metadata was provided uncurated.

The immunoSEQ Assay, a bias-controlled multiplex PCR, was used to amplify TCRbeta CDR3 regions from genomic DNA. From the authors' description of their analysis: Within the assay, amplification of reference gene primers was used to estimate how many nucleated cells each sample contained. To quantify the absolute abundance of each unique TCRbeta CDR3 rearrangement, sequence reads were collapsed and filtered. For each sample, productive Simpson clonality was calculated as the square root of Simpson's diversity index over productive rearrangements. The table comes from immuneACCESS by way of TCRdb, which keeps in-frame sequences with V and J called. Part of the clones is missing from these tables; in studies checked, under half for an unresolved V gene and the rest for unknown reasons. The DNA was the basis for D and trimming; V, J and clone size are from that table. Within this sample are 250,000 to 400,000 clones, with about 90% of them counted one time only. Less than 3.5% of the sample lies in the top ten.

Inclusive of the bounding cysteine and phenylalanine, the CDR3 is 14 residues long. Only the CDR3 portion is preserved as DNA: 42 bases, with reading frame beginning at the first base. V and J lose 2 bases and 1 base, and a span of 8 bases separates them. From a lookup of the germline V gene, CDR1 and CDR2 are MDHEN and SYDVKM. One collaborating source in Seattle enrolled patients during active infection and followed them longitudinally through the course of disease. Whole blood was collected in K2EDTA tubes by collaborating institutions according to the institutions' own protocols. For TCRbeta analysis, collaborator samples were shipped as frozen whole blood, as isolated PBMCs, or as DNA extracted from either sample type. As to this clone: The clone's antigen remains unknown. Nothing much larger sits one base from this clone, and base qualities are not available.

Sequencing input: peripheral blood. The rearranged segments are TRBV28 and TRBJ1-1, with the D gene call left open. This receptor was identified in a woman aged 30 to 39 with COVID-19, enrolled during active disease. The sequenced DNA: TGTGCCAGCAGTTTAATCTCAGGGAACACTGAAGCTTTCTTT. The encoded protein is CASSLISGNTEAFF.